One sample yielded the 31 T cell receptor beta chains listed below, sequenced in a study of regulatory T cells in long-lasting Graves disease. Investigators prepared the TCR beta libraries by applying iRepertoire HTBI primers and Arm-PCR of CDR3 regions. TCRdb analysed the multiplex PCR reads with MiXCR anew, one entry per CDR3 protein. The sample includes around 400,000 distinct CDR3 sequences, less than 20% of them seen just once. Time point reported: newly diagnosed GD, antithyroid drugs for less than 3 months. There was RNA extracted from PBMCs, and the TCR library was made from it. The sequences come from peripheral blood mononuclear cells (PBMCs), collected at new diagnosis, from a patient treated with antithyroid drugs. All receptors come from a female donor with Graves disease.

This clonotype was seen repeatedly, ten times or more. This rearrangement joins TRBV28 to TRBJ1-1; tentatively, D is TRBD1 (5 bases). This CDR3 contains 15 residues. The V gene's germline CDR1 is MDHEN and CDR2 SYDVKM. Deletions cut 6 bases from V and 1 base from J, with 15 bases between. CDR3 amino acids: CASSVSKRGNTEAFF. The DNA of the CDR3 is TGTGCCAGCAGCGTATCGAAGAGGGGGAACACTGAAGCTTTCTTT.

There are a few counts of this clonotype. The chain uses TRBV6-1 and TRBJ2-3; 8 positions match TRBD1. The CDR3 covers 14 residues. Unmatched junction bases numbered 16, after V lost 5 bases and J lost 15 bases. Germline V gene data show CDR1 as MNHNS and CDR2 as SASEGT. The CDR3 loop reads CASSPSADRVSPYF. The CDR3 nucleotides are TGTGCCAGCAGTCCCTCGGCGGACAGGGTGTCCCCATATTTT.

This clonotype came up a few times. V and J are TRBV9 and TRBJ2-3; 13 bases agree with TRBD2. The CDR3 contains 16 residues. Germline trimming cut 4 bases from V and 3 bases from J; bases unmatched to any gene: 5. Germline CDR1 and CDR2: SGDLS and YYNGEE. Written as DNA, the CDR3 is TGTGCCAGCAGCCCCGGGACTAGCGGGACTACAGATACGCAGTATTTT. Its translation: CASSPGTSGTTDTQYF.

This clonotype was counted many times. V gene TRBV12-3 or TRBV12-4 combines with J gene TRBJ1-3; D not certain. The CDR3 covers 18 residues. Trimming took 1 base from V and 0 from J, leaving 16 bases between them. The CDR3 DNA reads TGTGCCAGCAGTTTAGACACCCTGTCCCTTAGCTCTGGAAACACCATATATTTT. It yields the protein CASSLDTLSLSSGNTIYF.

Only a few counts were recorded for this clonotype. This may come from a read error, since a much larger clone is one base off. The chain couples TRBV12-3 or TRBV12-4 to TRBJ1-4; perhaps TRBD1 as D (6 bases). The CDR3 length is 15 residues. The DNA for the CDR3 is TGTGCCGGCAGTGAAAATGGGGGCTTGGGCGAAAAACTGTTTTTT. Translation: CAGSENGGLGEKLFF.

This clonotype was counted many times. The J gene is TRBJ1-2, the V gene TRBV4-1; no clear D. V gave up 0 bases and J gave up 1 base, with 9 bases separating them. The CDR3 runs to 15 residues. Per germline, CDR1 MGHRA and CDR2 YSYEKL. The CDR3 nucleotides are TGCGCCAGCAGCCAAGAACGAAGTGATAACTATGGCTACACCTTC. Protein product: CASSQERSDNYGYTF.

Ten or more counts support this clonotype. The V and J genes are TRBV15 and TRBJ2-7; TRBD2 matches 8 bases. Losses at the gene ends were 0 bases for V and 6 bases for J; bases not matched to a gene: 13. The germline V gene encodes CDR1 LNHNV and CDR2 YYDKDF (reference sequence). This CDR3 comprises 17 residues. CDR3 DNA: TGTGCCACCAGCAGAGATAGGCCTAGCGGGTTAAGAGGCGAGCAGTACTTC. This translates into CATSRDRPSGLRGEQYF.

This clonotype was picked up one time. This rearrangement joins TRBV20-1 to TRBJ1-2; possible D gene TRBD1, 5 bases. Germline V gene lookup returns CDR1 DFQATT and CDR2 SNEGSKA (reference sequence). Trimming left V 3 bases short and J 8 bases short, with 13 bases between. The CDR3 is made up of 12 amino acids. CDR3 nucleotide sequence: TGCAGTGCTAGCTCCAGGGCTGGCGGCTACACCTTC. Translating gives CSASSRAGGYTF.

The sample holds many counts of this clonotype. CDR3: CASSYQSTLDGYTF. The DNA of the CDR3 is TGTGCCAGCAGTTACCAATCCACCCTAGATGGCTACACCTTC. The rearrangement joins TRBV6-5 to TRBJ1-2; D gene ambiguous. V lost 2 bases to trimming and J lost 6 bases, with 13 bases between them. The CDR3 is made up of 14 amino acids. The germline V gene has CDR1 MNHEY and CDR2 SVGAGI.

This clonotype appeared many times. The chain combines TRBV6-5 with TRBJ1-1; no clear D. CDR1 and CDR2 (germline): MNHEY, SVGAGI. The CDR3 is 13 residues long. The V end was cut by 2 bases, the J end by 11 bases, with 15 bases between. This CDR3 is CASSYVLGVGAFF. Written as DNA, the CDR3 is TGTGCCAGCAGTTACGTTCTTGGTGTTGGGGCTTTCTTT.

This rearrangement joins TRBV11-2 to TRBJ2-1, with 10 bases that match TRBD2. The CDR3 is 24 amino acids. CDR1 and CDR2 from the germline V gene are SGHAT and FQNNGV. J gave up 2 bases and V 0 bases, and 25 bases lay outside the gene matches. CDR3 in amino acids: CASSLERGLWASGGRGRPYNEQFF. CDR3 DNA: TGTGCCAGCAGCTTAGAACGAGGGTTATGGGCTAGCGGGGGCCGGGGGCGCCCCTACAATGAGCAGTTCTTC.

This clonotype has at least ten counts. The rearrangement joins TRBV14 to TRBJ2-5; tentatively, D is TRBD2 (5 bases). Germline V gives CDR1 SGHDN, CDR2 FVKESK. The ends were cut back, 11 bases at V and 0 bases at J, with 19 bases in the middle. The CDR3 has 15 residues. CDR3 region: CALTSGAPYQETQYF. CDR3 DNA: TGTGCCCTAACGAGCGGCGCCCCGTACCAAGAGACCCAGTACTTC.

This clonotype was seen ten or more times. Possible read error: a much larger clone is one base away. This chain uses TRBV7-9 with TRBJ1-1, with unresolved D. CDR3 length: 13 amino acids. Looked up from germline, CDR1 is SEHNR and CDR2 is FQNEAQ (reference sequence). Trimming cost V 5 bases and J 1 base, with 8 bases left between them. CDR3 amino acids: CASSKLENTEAFF. The CDR3 DNA reads as TGTGCCAGCAGCAAACTGGAGAACACTGAAGCTTTCTTT.

Remarks on this clonotype: This may come from a read error, since a much larger clone is one base off. The chain has TRBV7-2 and TRBJ1-1; 7 bases agree with TRBD1. CDR1 is SGHTA, CDR2 FQGNSA, per germline. The CDR3 has 21 residues. CDR3 sequence (DNA): TGTGCCAGCAGCTTAGCGTCATTTCGGGGGATCGACAGGGAGATGAACACTAAAGCTTTCTTT. As protein: CASSLASFRGIDREMNTKAFF.

This clonotype was seen at least ten times. J is TRBJ1-5 and V is TRBV27; tentative D call: TRBD1 (6 bases). The CDR3 is made up of 17 amino acids. V lost 5 bases, J lost 0 bases, and 17 bases lay in between. Germline loops: CDR1 MNHEY, CDR2 SMNVEV (reference sequence). CDR3 sequence: CASSSYRGGGSNQPQHF. The CDR3 DNA follows: TGTGCCAGCAGTAGCTACCGGGGGGGCGGTAGCAATCAGCCCCAGCATTTT.

This clonotype came up many times. The chain links TRBV3-1 to TRBJ2-1; possibly TRBD2 for D (5 bases). CDR1 and CDR2 from the germline V gene are LGHDT and YNNKEL (reference sequence). With 6 bases removed from V and 5 bases from J, the gap between germline ends came to 23 bases. This CDR3 is 17 amino acids long. The CDR3 spells CASSRYPRGIKNNEQFF. CDR3 nucleotides: TGTGCCAGCAGTCGATACCCGAGAGGGATCAAAAACAATGAGCAGTTCTTC.

The chain has TRBV29-1 and TRBJ2-6, with a possible D match to TRBD1 (5 bases). Trimming pared 7 bases from V and 1 base from J, leaving 8 bases between. This CDR3 is built from 13 residues. Germline V gene data show CDR1 as SQVTM and CDR2 as ANQGSEA. The CDR3 DNA reads as TGCAGCGGGAAGGGGTCTGGGGCCAACGTCCTGACTTTC. Amino acid sequence: CSGKGSGANVLTF.

This clonotype was counted ten times or more. V and J are TRBV28 and TRBJ1-2; TRBD1 matches 8 bases. This CDR3 has 15 amino acids. The V and J ends lost 6 bases and 1 base, in that order; junction bases with no gene match: 7. Germline-derived CDR1 and CDR2 are MDHEN and SYDVKM. The CDR3: CASRYEDRVNYGYTF. CDR3 bases: TGTGCCAGCAGGTACGAGGACAGGGTTAACTATGGCTACACCTTC.

The chain couples TRBV19 to TRBJ2-7, with a possible D match to TRBD1 (5 bases). Germline values: CDR1 LNHDA, CDR2 SQIVND (reference sequence). The CDR3 is 14 residues long. V was shortened by 1 base and J by 3 bases, with 10 bases between the two germline ends. CDR3 nucleotides: TGTGCCAGTAGTATAGCTGGGGCTTACTACGAGCAGTACTTC. Translation gives CASSIAGAYYEQYF.

On this clonotype itself: Just one base apart from a much larger clone, this may be a read error. The chain combines TRBV11-2 with TRBJ1-3, with D possibly being TRBD1 (5 bases). V was pared by 3 bases and J by 2 bases, with 11 bases between. CDR1 SGHAT and CDR2 FQNNGV come from the germline V gene. This CDR3 has 15 amino acids. CDR3 nucleotides: TGTGCCAGCAGCTTGTCGGGACCAACTGGAAACACCATATATTTT. Translating gives CASSLSGPTGNTIYF.

This clonotype has ten or more counts. This chain connects TRBV5-1 to TRBJ1-6; D might be TRBD1 (5 bases). The CDR3 is made up of 12 amino acids. Germline V gene sequence: CDR1 SGHRS, CDR2 YFSETQ. The germline V and J ends were trimmed by 4 bases and 13 bases, with 12 bases remaining between them. The CDR3 DNA sequence: TGCGCCAGCAGCGAAACACGGGGGCCCCTCCACTTT. Encoded protein: CASSETRGPLHF.

This clonotype showed up many times. The rearrangement links TRBV5-1 to TRBJ2-2; D gene ambiguous. This CDR3 has 15 residues. Looked up from germline, CDR1 is SGHRS and CDR2 is YFSETQ. Deletions cut 0 bases from V and 4 bases from J, with 10 bases between. CDR3 amino acids: CASSLAYPSTGELFF. In DNA, the CDR3 is TGCGCCAGCAGCTTGGCCTACCCCTCCACCGGGGAGCTGTTTTTT.

At least ten counts were recorded for this clonotype. This rearrangement joins TRBV27 to TRBJ1-5, with TRBD1 identical over 7 bases. CDR1 and CDR2 (germline): MNHEY, SMNVEV (reference sequence). Unmatched junction bases numbered 10, after V lost 6 bases and J lost 5 bases. This CDR3 comprises 15 residues. This CDR3 is CASSQGGGHYQPQHF. The CDR3 region has the DNA TGTGCCAGCAGCCAGGGGGGAGGGCATTATCAGCCCCAGCATTTT.

The sample holds many counts of this clonotype. This rearrangement joins TRBV7-2 to TRBJ1-4; TRBD1 agrees at 8 bases. The germline V gene encodes CDR1 SGHTA and CDR2 FQGNSA. This CDR3 is built from 14 residues. V gave up 5 bases and J gave up 5 bases; unmatched junction bases: 4. CDR3 DNA: TGTGCCAGCAGCCGGACAGGGTCGAATGAAAAACTGTTTTTT. Its translation is CASSRTGSNEKLFF. Full variable domain (outside the CDR3, taken from reference TRBV7-2 and TRBJ1-4): GAGVSQSPSNKVTEKGKDVELRCDPISGHTALYWYRQSLGQGLEFLIYFQGNSAPDKSGLPSDRFSAERTGGSVSTLTIQRTQQEDSAVYLCASSRTGSNEKLFFGSGTQLSVL.

In regard to this clonotype: A much larger clone differs from this one at a single base, so this may be a read error. The CDR3 spells CASSPARDRGVYEQFF. The CDR3 coding sequence is TGTGCCAGCAGCCCCGCCCGGGACAGGGGGGTCTACGAGCAGTTCTTC. The rearrangement uses TRBV11-2 and TRBJ2-1; 11 bases match TRBD1. Looked up from germline, CDR1 is SGHAT and CDR2 is FQNNGV. The trim removed 5 bases at V and 10 bases at J, leaving 13 bases unmatched. The CDR3 sequence is 16 residues long.

This clonotype was observed many times. The chain carries TRBV28 and TRBJ2-2, with D possibly being TRBD1 or TRBD2 (5 bases each). Germline V lookup: CDR1 MDHEN, CDR2 SYDVKM. The CDR3 loop spans 20 amino acids. The germline V and J ends were trimmed by 6 bases and 5 bases, with 31 bases remaining between them. Here the CDR3 reads CASSYYPTPWGRARTGELFF. In DNA form, the CDR3 reads TGTGCCAGCAGCTACTACCCTACGCCCTGGGGACGAGCCCGAACCGGGGAGCTGTTTTTT. The whole variable domain, remainder taken from reference TRBV28 and TRBJ2-2, is DVKVTQSSRYLVKRTGEKVFLECVQDMDHENMFWYRQDPGLGLRLIYFSYDVKMKEKGDIPEGYSVSREKKERFSLILESASTNQTSMYLCASSYYPTPWGRARTGELFFGEGSRLTVL.

There are many counts of this clonotype. The chain is built from TRBV30 and TRBJ2-7; D is uncertain. There are 13 residues in the CDR3. The V and J ends lost 0 bases and 6 bases respectively, with 12 bases between them. CDR1 is GTSNPN and CDR2 is SVGIG in the germline V gene (reference sequence). The CDR3 protein is CAWSVASPLEQYF. As DNA, the CDR3 is TGTGCCTGGAGTGTAGCCAGCCCCCTCGAGCAGTACTTC.

This clonotype was detected many times. V usage is TRBV27 and J usage is TRBJ1-2; maybe TRBD1 (5 bases). There are 14 residues in the CDR3. Trimming left V 3 bases short and J 7 bases short, with 15 bases between. CDR1 is MNHEY, CDR2 SMNVEV, per germline (reference sequence). Written as DNA, the CDR3 is TGTGCCAGCAGTTTGGGGGGGAGCCCCCCTGGCTACACCTTC. Protein sequence: CASSLGGSPPGYTF.

Note on this clonotype: Given a much more abundant clone one base away, this may be a read error. The chain couples TRBV6-9 to TRBJ2-1; 7 nucleotides align to TRBD2. Germline CDR1 reads MNHGY; CDR2 reads SVAAGI. The CDR3 runs to 15 residues. V lost 3 bases to trimming and J lost 5 bases; unmatched junction nucleotides: 7. This CDR3 reads CASSYGGGTHNEQFF. The CDR3 nucleotides are TGTGCCAGCAGTTACGGGGGAGGGACCCACAATGAGCAGTTCTTC.

This clonotype was detected only a few times. V is TRBV5-1 and J is TRBJ2-7, with 10 bases matching TRBD2. CDR3 size: 16 residues. CDR1 is SGHRS, CDR2 YFSETQ, per germline. V was clipped by 4 bases and J by 4 bases; unmatched bases: 11. The CDR3 DNA is TGCGCCAGCAGCCCTAGGGCTAGCGGGAGTAGATACGAGCAGTACTTC. Its protein product is CASSPRASGSRYEQYF.

Concerning this clonotype itself: This may stem from a read error, because a much larger clone lies one nucleotide away. The CDR3 sequence is CSVERLNTEAFF. The CDR3 DNA is TGCAGCGTTGAACGGCTGAACACTGAAGCTTTCTTT. This chain connects TRBV29-1 to TRBJ1-1; D is unclear. There are 12 residues in the CDR3. With 2 bases removed from V and 0 bases from J, the gap between germline ends came to 4 bases. Germline V CDR1 and CDR2: SQVTM, ANQGSEA. The entire variable domain, with the rest obtained from reference TRBV29-1 and TRBJ1-1, is as follows: SAVISQKPSRDICQRGTSLTIQCQVDSQVTMMFWYRQQPGQSLTLIATANQGSEATYESGFVIDKFPISRPNLTFSTLTVSNMSPEDSSIYLCSVERLNTEAFFGQGTRLTVV.